The entry below gives a single TCR beta chain sequence along with its context. What it recognizes is unknown. The entry originates in a study of T cell clonotyping in hematopoietic cell transplantation. TCRdb keeps only in-frame clones here, not all; method: immunoSEQ multiplex PCR. This sample carries roughly 8,400 clones, roughly 66% of them seen once, and the ten largest clones take around 23%. The study's findings and limits: At the given depth, recipient repertoires were over 95% de novo clonotypes.

Trimming took off 1 base at V and 0 bases at J, with 14 bases between the two ends. Germline V gene sequence: CDR1 LGHNA, CDR2 YSLEER. CDR3 size: 17 residues. The clonotype originates from a male patient in his sixties or seventies who had an allogeneic stem cell transplant from an unrelated donor, so the T cells may come from the graft donor. Some clones in this sample may be carry-over from other donors' samples. The chain uses TRBV4-3 and TRBJ2-3; no reliable D call. The sequencing here drew on peripheral blood mononuclear cells, taken 100 days after allogeneic stem cell transplant. CDR3 sequence reads: CASSQAGATLSTDTQYF. CDR3 sequence (DNA): TGCGCCAGCAGCCAAGCAGGTGCGACGCTAAGCACAGATACGCAGTATTTT.